This T cell receptor beta chain was captured by sequencing in a study of blood T cells in healthy people across ages (dated by TCRdb to 2015 to 2017). For the study in its entirety: Template switching captured roughly one uniquely barcoded TCR beta cDNA molecule per two T cells in model experiments. Using deep sequencing normalized with unique cDNA molecular identifiers, the study measured how TCR beta repertoire diversity changes with age. The donors were split into four age groups: young (average about 16 years), middle-aged (over 35), aged (approximately 60) and long-lived (approximately 89). To avoid experimental bias, donors of different ages were spread randomly across the sequencing lanes. The study analyzed two additional independent replicas of 1 million unique cDNA reads from the same blood draw for two donors, one aged 18 to 30 and one aged 80 or older.

Study-wide conclusions, independent of this receptor: Compared with the aged group, the long-lived group had more naive CD4+ T cells, fewer expanded clones and increased TCR diversity, suggesting age selection. The CMV infection status of donors was not known, potentially confounding age-related changes in expanded clonotypes. Estimates of total diversity based on one million sequenced T cells were considered lower bounds and underestimates. As age increased, observed TCR beta diversity per million T cells dropped in a roughly linear way, and a significant reduction was already evident by age 40. Observed TCR beta diversity correlated strongly with the percentage of naive T cells measured by flow cytometry. Because profiling used bulk unsorted PBMCs, naive and antigen-experienced compartments could not be compared conclusively.

Library construction relied on 5' RACE. These reads were obtained on an Illumina HiSeq 2500. A second about 6 to 11 cycle PCR used a sample-barcoded 5' primer and a J-beta primer mix. A template-switch 5' adaptor carrying 12 random nucleotides introduced a unique molecular identifier onto each TCR beta cDNA molecule. Each sample yielded at least 3 million CDR3-containing paired-end reads. First-strand cDNA synthesis was performed from all RNA using the Mint cDNA synthesis kit, with priming by a TRBC-specific oligonucleotide. All cDNA was treated with uracil-DNA glycosylase and then went through a first 18-cycle PCR with the universal primers M1SS and BC2_uni_R. The authors processed their data as follows. For normalization, 1 million high-quality reads, each with a distinct molecular identifier, were randomly selected from each sample. Instead of being binned into consensus sequences, reads with shared molecular identifiers were discarded. MiTCR, with a Q25 quality threshold and the strictest error-elimination algorithm, was used for CDR3 identification, clonotype clustering and error correction. Lower-bound total TCR beta diversity was estimated with a nonparametric unseen species model using Euler transformation. TCRdb itself trimmed the public reads at Q25 with fastp, ran MiXCR and retained productive beta chains. CDR3 protein sequences are deduplicated, and each keeps its most common genes and DNA. The V and J calls were not made by the authors but by TCRdb's processing. Across this sample there are 650,000 to 950,000 distinct CDR3 sequences, with about 42% seen only once. Of the sample, nearly 20% falls within the top ten clones.

The 40 or so donors, aged roughly 6 to 95 years, were systemically healthy Caucasian individuals from Russia. Around 9.9 milliliters of peripheral blood were collected from each donor into EDTA-treated Vacutainer tubes. PBMCs were isolated by Ficoll-Paque density-gradient centrifugation, with at least 6 million obtained per sample. Total RNA was extracted from PBMCs with Trizol reagent, with at least 5.5 micrograms obtained per sample. Naive CD45RAhigh/CD27high T cell percentages were measured by flow cytometry on a PBMC aliquot from every donor. Of note for this clonotype: The antigen this receptor binds is unknown. Base-call qualities are not available, and no considerably larger clone is one nucleotide away.

From the cysteine through the phenylalanine, the CDR3 covers 19 amino acids. The read is trimmed to its CDR3 DNA, 57 bases read in frame from base 1. The germline V gene (reference sequence) specifies DFQATT as CDR1 and SNEGSKA as CDR2. Compared with germline, V lacks 3 bases and J lacks 7 bases; bases without a gene match: 19. Sequencing used blood. The receptor was derived from a man aged 55 to 70 in good health. The V and J genes are TRBV20-1 and TRBJ1-6; TRBD1 lines up with 9 middle nucleotides. The DNA sequence is as follows: TGCAGTGCTAGGGTACAGGGGGCGCTGGAATTCAGGGACAATTCACCCCTCCACTTT. It is translated as CSARVQGALEFRDNSPLHF.